Below are 8 T cell receptor beta chains sequenced from a single sample in a study of cytomegalovirus exposure and HLA in healthy donors listed by TCRdb under 2017. Library creation used the immunoSEQ multiplex PCR assay. For the multiplex PCR, a mixture combining 60 forward primers for TCR Vbeta segments and 13 reverse primers for TCR Jbeta segments was used. The immuneACCESS repertoire file appears here via TCRdb, limited to in-frame rearrangements. These files lack a portion of the clones; in checked studies, under half of the deficit traces to unresolved V genes, and the cause of the others is not known. The sample table lists 97,000 or so clones, roughly 76% of them with a count of one. The leading ten clones occupy about 2.5% of the sample. Input material: PBMCs. These receptors were collected from a man aged 50 to 59 in good health and CMV-seronegative.

This clone was detected only a few times. The chain links TRBV4-2 to TRBJ1-3, with 10 bases fitting TRBD1. The CDR3 sequence is 15 residues long. The trim removed 8 bases at V and 0 bases at J, leaving 4 bases unmatched. Germline assignment: CDR1 LGHNA and CDR2 YNFKEQ. As DNA, the CDR3 is TGTGCCAGCCGCGGACAGGGGGGCTCTGGAAACACCATATATTTT. This encodes CASRGQGGSGNTIYF.

V usage is TRBV27 and J usage is TRBJ2-1; 10 bases are a match to TRBD2. The trim removed 7 bases at V and 4 bases at J, leaving 7 bases unmatched. Germline V CDR1 and CDR2: MNHEY, SMNVEV (reference sequence). CDR3 length: 15 amino acids. CDR3 DNA: TGTGCCAGCACTATAAGCGGGGGGGCATACAATGAGCAGTTCTTC. It encodes CASTISGGAYNEQFF.

This chain links TRBV29-1 with TRBJ1-2, with 7 bases matching TRBD1. This CDR3 has 11 residues. Germline V gene sequence: CDR1 SQVTM, CDR2 ANQGSEA. Germline trimming cut 7 bases from V and 7 bases from J; bases unmatched to any gene: 6. The CDR3 sequence: CSAVRQGGYTF. Here the CDR3 DNA reads TGCAGCGCGGTGAGACAGGGTGGCTACACCTTC.

This clone showed up just once. J is TRBJ2-3 and V is TRBV18; maybe TRBD2 (5 bases). The CDR3 spans 13 residues. The germline gives CDR1 KGHSH, CDR2 LQKENI. V shed 7 bases and J shed 1 base, with 9 bases lying between them. The CDR3 DNA sequence: TGTGCCAGCTTCACCGGGGGCACAGATACGCAGTATTTT. This encodes CASFTGGTDTQYF. The full variable domain, rest sourced from reference TRBV18 and TRBJ2-3, is NAGVMQNPRHLVRRRGQEARLRCSPMKGHSHVYWYRQLPEEGLKFMVYLQKENIIDESGMPKERFSAEFPKEGPSILRIQQVVRGDSAAYFCASFTGGTDTQYFGPGTRLTVL.

This clone came up a few times. V usage is TRBV28 and J usage is TRBJ2-3, with no clear D. This CDR3 is built from 14 residues. The germline CDR1 and CDR2 sequences are MDHEN and SYDVKM. V lost 2 bases and J lost 2, with 8 bases in between. The CDR3 loop is CASSLKQNTDTQYF. CDR3 bases: TGTGCCAGCAGTTTAAAACAGAACACAGATACGCAGTATTTT.

This clone was seen more than once but under ten times. This sequence joins TRBV18 and TRBJ2-7, with 9 bases fitting TRBD1. The CDR3 runs 14 residues. V was pared by 3 bases and J by 8 bases, with 8 bases of the junction left unmatched. Looked up from germline, CDR1 is KGHSH and CDR2 is LQKENI. CDR3 in DNA: TGTGCCAGCTCACCCGGGACAGGGAGAGAAAAGCAGTACTTC. As protein: CASSPGTGREKQYF.

This chain connects TRBV6-5 to TRBJ2-5; 10 nucleotides match TRBD2. The J segment lost 10 bases and the V segment lost 8 bases, leaving 16 bases of the junction unmatched. From germline, CDR1 is MNHEY and CDR2 SVGAGI. The CDR3 loop spans 15 amino acids. The chain's CDR3 is CASGQTSGSPQGQYF. The CDR3 nucleotides are TGTGCCAGCGGACAGACTAGCGGGTCCCCCCAGGGCCAGTACTTC.

The chain joins TRBV30 to TRBJ2-7; 7 bases align to TRBD1. The germline CDR1 and CDR2 sequences are GTSNPN and SVGIG (reference sequence). CDR3 length: 13 residues. Trimming removed 1 base from V and 4 bases from J; junction bases left unmatched: 4. CDR3 residues: CAWSEGQPYEQYF. CDR3 sequence (DNA): TGTGCCTGGAGTGAGGGACAGCCTTACGAGCAGTACTTC.